This T cell receptor beta chain is from a study of OX40 agonist ivuxolimab in advanced cancers. Sequencing was performed with immunoSEQ multiplex PCR; in TCRdb, only in-frame clones are kept and a portion is missing. The table has some 86,000 clones, roughly 94% seen once; the top ten hold around 10%. In germline, CDR1 is SEHNR, CDR2 FQNEAQ (reference sequence). V was pared by 4 bases and J by 1 base, with 19 bases between. The CDR3 loop spans 17 amino acids. This chain joins TRBV7-9 and TRBJ1-1, with D possibly matching TRBD1 (6 bases). The receptor's source is an adult with an advanced solid tumor such as melanoma, head and neck, liver or kidney cancer. This sample comprised CD4+ or CD8+ T cells sorted from blood, obtained in a trial of the OX40 agonist ivuxolimab. The CDR3 here is CASSSGQSYISNTEAFF. Written as DNA, the CDR3 is TGTGCCAGCAGCTCAGGACAGTCCTATATCTCGAACACTGAAGCTTTCTTT.